This TCR beta chain emerged from a study of T cell responses to AZD1222 COVID-19 vaccine (dated by TCRdb to the early 2020s). Describing the broader study: TCR sequencing covered roughly 230 trial participants: roughly 200 given two doses of AZD1222 and approximately 26 given two doses of MenACWY control vaccine. Enrollment into the trials was organized by age into subgroups of 18-55, 56-69 and 70-plus years, and those subgroups contained approximately 160, 26 and 62 TCR-sequenced participants, respectively.

The investigation overall reported the following: Conclusions about previously exposed vaccinees are limited because only six or seven AZD1222 recipients were SARS-CoV-2 seropositive at baseline. Reportedly, close to half of the unique spike-specific TCRs recognized epitopes lying outside the regions that are mutated in the B.1.351 and B.1.1.7 variants. Because no samples from the day 14 peak response were available, repertoires could be characterized only after the peak T cell response. Participants were mostly white British and included more females than males, and it was suggested by the authors that clonal diversity may have been underestimated. The 56-69-year group was small, and its depth increase did not reach significance, likely because of low power. The vaccine-associated CD4 TCRs covered the entire spike protein, and the dominant responses fell in regions 160-218 and 743-854. Spike-specific TCR breadth and depth rose significantly after two AZD1222 doses compared with day 0 and with MenACWY recipients.

About this clone itself: This receptor's antigen is unknown. The sample holds no much larger clone one base away, and base qualities are not on file.

The CDR3 regions of human TCRbeta chains were subjected to immunosequencing. The study's processing was this. TCRs in the repertoires were matched against a reference library of SARS-CoV-2-specific TCRs that had been generated with the MIRA antigen-specificity platform. Breadth was defined as the fraction of unique TCRs that were SARS-CoV-2-associated, and depth was defined as the fraction of total T cells that were SARS-CoV-2-associated. Using the MIRA data, each spike-specific TCR was mapped to the spike region that the TCR reacts to and placed in a CD4 or CD8 class. Log10-transformed breadth and depth values were compared by one-way ANOVA with Sidak's multiple comparisons tests. In its TCRdb copy, this immuneACCESS table keeps in-frame sequences only and misses some clones. Where compared with another copy, unresolved V genes explain less than half of these, and the others have no known cause. V and J calls plus clone size are reproduced from that table; the DNA served to infer D and trimming. The sample records 150,000 to 200,000 clones, around 90% of which are singletons. Of the sample, 25% to 30% falls within the top ten clones.

This specimen's time point label, per the study, means: about 28 days (+/-7) after the second vaccine dose. AZD1222 recipients whose second dose came at about 4 weeks and those whose second dose came at about 12 weeks were combined into one group, since spike-specific TCR depth and breadth did not differ between the two schedules. Samples from vaccinated people were obtained from the UK trials COV001 and COV002, which included a single-blind randomized controlled phase 2/3 trial of AZD1222 (ChAdOx1 nCoV-19) in healthy adults. For TCRbeta chain sequencing, PBMC samples were collected from trial participants at day 0 and at day 28 after the second dose. The specimen comprised peripheral blood, sampled 28 days after the second AZD1222 dose. This TCR derives from an adult who received the AZD1222 COVID-19 vaccine.

CDR3 region: CASSLASWGEQFF. At the DNA level, the sequence is TGTGCCAGCAGTTTGGCTAGCTGGGGAGAGCAGTTCTTC. The chain couples TRBV27 to TRBJ2-1; tentative D gene TRBD2, with 5 bases matching. The germline V gene (reference sequence) provides CDR1 MNHEY and CDR2 SMNVEV. The cysteine opens and the phenylalanine closes a CDR3 of 13 amino acids. Here the CDR3 DNA is all that survives: 39 bases in frame from base 1. V was cut back by 3 bases and J by 10 bases, leaving a gap of 13 bases between them.